Following are 29 T cell receptor beta chains from one sample sequenced in a study of cytomegalovirus exposure and HLA in healthy donors. Primers for the PCR totalled 60 Vbeta and 13 Jbeta. The protocol was immunoSEQ multiplex PCR, while the TCRdb copy is restricted to in-frame clones and leaves out a portion. The sample lists 60,000 to 70,000 clones, roughly two thirds seen once, with about 17% in the top ten. Source material: PBMCs. The receptor set was obtained from a man in his forties or fifties in good health and CMV-seropositive.

This clone was seen a handful of times. The chain joins TRBV2 to TRBJ1-1; D ambiguous. Germline CDR1 is SNHLY and CDR2 is FYNNEI. Trimming took 5 bases from V and 1 from J, leaving 11 bases between them. This CDR3 has 14 amino acids. The CDR3 coding sequence is TGTGCCAGCAGTAGACTAGCCTCGAACACTGAAGCTTTCTTT. It translates to CASSRLASNTEAFF.

V is TRBV11-2 and J is TRBJ2-1; 12 nucleotides match TRBD2. The trim removed 5 bases at V and 10 bases at J, leaving 12 bases unmatched. Germline V lookup: CDR1 SGHAT, CDR2 FQNNGV. CDR3 size: 16 residues. The CDR3 bases are TGTGCCAGCAGCGCCCCTAGCGGGGGGGGCCGGGGCGAGCAGTTCTTC. Its translation is CASSAPSGGGRGEQFF.

The gene calls are TRBV29-1 and TRBJ1-1; D is perhaps TRBD1 (6 bases). The CDR3 contains 13 residues. Germline lookup yields CDR1 SQVTM and CDR2 ANQGSEA. The germline V and J ends were trimmed by 6 bases and 1 base, with 12 bases remaining between them. Written as DNA, the CDR3 is TGCAGCGTGGAACAGACAGGGAACACTGAAGCTTTCTTT. It is translated as CSVEQTGNTEAFF.

The chain's CDR3 is CASSQDGTSANSYNEQFF. In DNA form, the CDR3 reads TGTGCCAGCAGCCAAGATGGGACTAGCGCGAACTCCTACAATGAGCAGTTCTTC. The J gene is TRBJ2-1, the V gene TRBV4-2, with 10 bases that match TRBD2. The CDR3 contains 18 residues. Germline V gene sequence: CDR1 LGHNA, CDR2 YNFKEQ. V shed 0 bases, J shed 0 bases, and the junction held 5 bases outside the gene matches.

The V call is TRBV12-2, the J call TRBJ2-7; the DNA was not compared with TRBD1, the D call given in the table. TRBV12-2 is a documented pseudogene. The CDR3 length is 15 residues. The CDR3 bases are TGTGCAAGTCGCTTAGCGTGGGACAGCTCCTACGAGCAGTACTTC. Its translation is CASRLAWDSSYEQYF.

The V gene is TRBV9, the J gene TRBJ2-2; 9 bases line up with TRBD2. V was pared by 1 base and J by 2 bases, with 6 bases of the junction left unmatched. The CDR3 is 17 residues long. Germline CDR1 is SGDLS and CDR2 is YYNGEE. The CDR3 protein is CASSVSLLAGNTGELFF. CDR3 nucleotide sequence: TGTGCCAGCAGCGTAAGTTTACTAGCGGGTAACACCGGGGAGCTGTTTTTT.

The V gene is TRBV12-5, the J gene TRBJ2-1, with D tentatively TRBD2 (6 bases). The CDR3 loop spans 14 amino acids. V was pared by 6 bases and J by 8 bases, with 17 bases between. Germline CDR1 LGHNT, CDR2 FRNRAP. CDR3 coding DNA: TGTGCTAGTGGCCGCTCGGCAGGAGGGTATGAGCAGTTCTTC. Its translation: CASGRSAGGYEQFF.

As DNA, the CDR3 is TGTGCCAGCAGCGTAGTCGGGGATAACACCGGGGAGCTGTTTTTT. Translated, it gives CASSVVGDNTGELFF. The rearrangement joins TRBV9 to TRBJ2-2; D might be TRBD2 (5 bases). Germline values: CDR1 SGDLS, CDR2 YYNGEE. V shed 0 bases and J shed 2 bases, with 8 bases lying between them. The CDR3 length is 15 residues.

This rearrangement joins TRBV27 to TRBJ2-1, with D unresolved. Germline CDR1 is MNHEY and CDR2 is SMNVEV (reference sequence). The V and J ends lost 6 bases and 5 bases respectively, with 17 bases between them. The CDR3 has 15 residues. The CDR3 bases are TGTGCCAGCAGGACGTTTGCCAACCTAGACAATGAGCAGTTCTTC. Its protein is CASRTFANLDNEQFF.

J is TRBJ2-1 and V is TRBV5-8; TRBD1 aligns across 8 bases. CDR1 and CDR2 (germline): SGHTS, YDEGEE. This CDR3 is 17 amino acids long. Losses at the gene ends were 4 bases for V and 2 bases for J; bases not matched to a gene: 11. DNA of the CDR3: TGTGCCAGCAGCCCGGCCGACAGGGGACCCCCCTACAATGAGCAGTTCTTC. Translating gives CASSPADRGPPYNEQFF.

The chain joins TRBV10-3 to TRBJ2-5; tentatively, D is TRBD1 (6 bases). V lost 6 bases and J 0 bases, leaving 11 bases between the germline ends. This CDR3 has 14 residues. Germline values: CDR1 ENHRY, CDR2 SYGVKD. The CDR3 DNA follows: TGTGCCATCAGCCCGGGACAAAACCAAGAGACCCAGTACTTC. It yields the protein CAISPGQNQETQYF.

The rearrangement joins TRBV10-2 to TRBJ1-2; possible D gene TRBD1, 5 bases. CDR3 size: 13 residues. Germline loops: CDR1 WSHSY, CDR2 SAAADI. The ends were cut back, 3 bases at V and 4 bases at J, with 9 bases in the middle. CDR3 in DNA: TGCGCCAGCAGTGAACAGGCGGTCTATGGCTACACCTTC. Translated, it gives CASSEQAVYGYTF.

The V and J genes are TRBV6-5 and TRBJ2-2; TRBD2 might be the D (5 bases). The CDR3 loop spans 12 amino acids. With 9 bases removed from V and 4 bases from J, the gap between germline ends came to 9 bases. Per the germline V gene, CDR1 is MNHEY and CDR2 is SVGAGI. CDR3 coding DNA: TGTGCCAGTAGAGGGAGCACCGGGGAGCTGTTTTTT. It specifies CASRGSTGELFF.

This clone was seen a few times. CDR3 sequence: CASSYRDRVAEAFF. CDR3 nucleotides: TGTGCCAGCAGCTACCGGGACAGGGTGGCTGAAGCTTTCTTT. The chain is built from TRBV7-9 and TRBJ1-1; 9 bases are a match to TRBD1. The V gene end was trimmed by 4 bases and the J gene end by 6 bases; junction bases not matched to a gene: 6. The germline CDR1 and CDR2 sequences are SEHNR and FQNEAQ (reference sequence). The CDR3 consists of 14 residues.

V is TRBV19 and J is TRBJ2-3; TRBD2 matches at 12 bases. The V and J ends lost 7 bases and 4 bases, in that order; junction bases with no gene match: 6. The CDR3 runs 15 residues. CDR1 and CDR2 from the germline V gene are LNHDA and SQIVND (reference sequence). Here the CDR3 DNA reads TGTGCCAGTAAGGGGACTAGCGGGTGGGCAGATACGCAGTATTTT. Translated, it gives CASKGTSGWADTQYF.

The J gene is TRBJ2-1, the V gene TRBV2; weak D call: TRBD2 (5 bases). CDR1 SNHLY and CDR2 FYNNEI come from the germline V gene. The CDR3 is 14 amino acids. V lost 7 bases, J lost 9 bases, and 19 bases lay in between. The CDR3 protein is CASNPRGFTGEQFF. The CDR3 coding sequence is TGTGCCAGCAACCCCCGGGGTTTTACTGGTGAGCAGTTCTTC.

This chain connects TRBV13 to TRBJ1-6; possibly TRBD1 for D (6 bases). This CDR3 is 18 amino acids long. Germline V gene sequence: CDR1 PRHDT, CDR2 FYEKMQ (reference sequence). The V gene lost 3 bases and the J gene lost 0 bases, with 15 bases spanning the gap. DNA of the CDR3: TGTGCCAGCAGCTTTAGACAGGACCCAAGCTCCTATAATTCACCCCTCCACTTT. Translated: CASSFRQDPSSYNSPLHF. The complete variable domain, with remaining parts taken from reference TRBV13 and TRBJ1-6, reads AAGVIQSPRHLIKEKRETATLKCYPIPRHDTVYWYQQGPGQDPQFLISFYEKMQSDKGSIPDRFSAQQFSDYHSELNMSSLELGDSALYFCASSFRQDPSSYNSPLHFGNGTRLTVT.

The chain couples TRBV4-3 to TRBJ1-3, with 7 bases identical to TRBD1. The CDR3 is 19 residues long. V trimming: 1 base; J trimming: 0 bases; junction bases outside the gene matches: 12. Germline CDR1 is LGHNA and CDR2 is YSLEER. The CDR3 coding sequence is TGCGCCAGCAGCCAAGGGAGGGGGGCAGGGGGTAGCTCTGGAAACACCATATATTTT. Translated: CASSQGRGAGGSSGNTIYF.

The genes are TRBV10-3 and TRBJ2-3, with 7 bases matching TRBD1. Losses at the gene ends were 2 bases for V and 0 bases for J; bases not matched to a gene: 5. The CDR3 has 16 residues. From germline, CDR1 is ENHRY and CDR2 SYGVKD. CDR3 DNA: TGTGCCATCAGTGAGCGAGGACAGGATAGCACAGATACGCAGTATTTT. Amino acids: CAISERGQDSTDTQYF.

The V and J genes are TRBV28 and TRBJ2-3; TRBD2 matches at 14 bases. Germline CDR1 reads MDHEN; CDR2 reads SYDVKM. J was trimmed by 4 bases and V by 0 bases; bases with no gene match: 3. This CDR3 is built from 17 residues. CDR3 region: CASSLWGTSGGADTQYF. The CDR3 nucleotides are TGTGCCAGCAGTTTATGGGGGACTAGCGGGGGAGCAGATACGCAGTATTTT.

The chain links TRBV5-6 to TRBJ2-7; 9 positions match TRBD1. With 4 bases clipped from V and 1 base from J, the junction kept 12 bases outside the gene matches. Germline CDR1 and CDR2: SGHDT and YYEEEE. The CDR3 is 17 residues long. CDR3 sequence (DNA): TGTGCCAGCAGCGGATCCTTACCGGGACAGGGATCCTACGAGCAGTACTTC. Translating it yields CASSGSLPGQGSYEQYF.

The V call is TRBV30, the J call TRBJ2-7; tentative D call: TRBD1 (5 bases). CDR1 and CDR2 from the germline V gene are GTSNPN and SVGIG (reference sequence). There are 14 residues in the CDR3. The V end lost 3 bases, the J end lost 4 bases, and 16 bases lay between the germline ends. The chain's CDR3 is CAWSQGLGEYEQYF. The CDR3 DNA is TGTGCCTGGAGCCAGGGCCTCGGAGAATACGAGCAGTACTTC.

Remarks on this clone: Other DNA sequences in the same sample also yield this CDR3. The chain joins TRBV27 to TRBJ1-5; D call uncertain. V lost 3 bases and J lost 3, with 9 bases in between. The CDR3 has 14 amino acids. Germline CDR1 is MNHEY and CDR2 is SMNVEV (reference sequence). CDR3 DNA: TGTGCCAGCAGTTTGGGCCGTTTCAATCAGCCCCAGCATTTT. Amino acid sequence: CASSLGRFNQPQHF.

The chain couples TRBV6-5 to TRBJ1-1, with 8 bases aligning to TRBD1. This CDR3 region has 14 residues. After removal of 8 bases from V and 4 bases from J, the junction contained 9 bases not matched to a gene. Germline V gene data show CDR1 as MNHEY and CDR2 as SVGAGI. This CDR3 is CASGDGDRRTEAFF. CDR3 bases: TGTGCCAGCGGGGATGGGGACAGGCGCACTGAAGCTTTCTTT.

This clone was picked up a small number of times. The chain combines TRBV30 with TRBJ1-5; a weak D match, TRBD1 (6 bases). The CDR3 has 13 amino acids. The germline V gene has CDR1 GTSNPN and CDR2 SVGIG (reference sequence). V gave up 4 bases and J gave up 2 bases, with 9 bases separating them. The CDR3 loop is CAWTDRRNQPQHF. The CDR3 bases are TGTGCCTGGACCGACAGGCGCAATCAGCCCCAGCATTTT. Together with reference TRBV30 and TRBJ1-5, the CDR3 gives the full variable domain: SQTIHQWPATLVQPVGSPLSLECTVEGTSNPNLYWYRQAAGRGLQLLFYSVGIGQISSEVPQNLSASRPQDRQFILSSKKLLLSDSGFYLCAWTDRRNQPQHFGDGTRLSIL.

Of note for this clone: Other DNA sequences in the sample encode the same CDR3. The rearrangement links TRBV9 to TRBJ1-2, with 9 bases matching TRBD1. From germline, CDR1 is SGDLS and CDR2 YYNGEE. The CDR3 is 15 amino acids. V gave up 3 bases and J gave up 6 bases; unmatched junction bases: 9. CDR3 bases: TGTGCCAGCAGCGGGGGACAGGGTGGGGTGAATGGCTACACCTTC. Translation: CASSGGQGGVNGYTF. Full variable domain (remainder filled in from reference TRBV9 and TRBJ1-2): DSGVTQTPKHLITATGQRVTLRCSPRSGDLSVYWYQQSLDQGLQFLIQYYNGEERAKGNILERFSAQQFPDLHSELNLSSLELGDSALYFCASSGGQGGVNGYTFGSGTRLTVV.

This chain uses TRBV6-5 with TRBJ2-7, with TRBD1 identical over 10 bases. This CDR3 spans 15 amino acids. The V gene's germline CDR1 is MNHEY and CDR2 SVGAGI. The J segment lost 3 bases and the V segment lost 2 bases, leaving 4 bases of the junction unmatched. The CDR3 bases are TGTGCCAGCAGTTACAGAAGGACAGGGGGCTACGAGCAGTACTTC. Translated: CASSYRRTGGYEQYF.

V and J are TRBV29-1 and TRBJ2-1, with D possibly being TRBD1 (5 bases). The germline CDR1 and CDR2 sequences are SQVTM and ANQGSEA. V lost 3 bases and J 2 bases, leaving 8 bases between the germline ends. The CDR3 sequence is 13 residues long. CDR3 nucleotide sequence: TGCAGCGTTGACCAGGGTACCTACAATGAGCAGTTCTTC. This sequence encodes CSVDQGTYNEQFF.

The chain recombines TRBV4-3 with TRBJ1-6; D unclear. The CDR3 has 19 amino acids. Germline CDR1 is LGHNA and CDR2 is YSLEER. Between the trimmed V and J ends, which lost 0 bases and 0 bases, there was a span of 15 bases. CDR3 sequence reads: CASSQEVVAGSSYNSPLHF. Written as DNA, the CDR3 is TGCGCCAGCAGCCAAGAAGTGGTGGCGGGGAGCTCCTATAATTCACCCCTCCACTTT.